This TCR beta chain comes out of a study of human T cells and chemical hapten exposure. Study as a whole: There were per-sample TCR yield variations, arising mainly from small pooled library volume differences.

Study-wide points: There was no change with DPC sensitization in TCRs above 1 in 1000 frequency.

This clonotype has ten or more counts. Its cognate antigen is unknown. RNA extraction used unfractionated whole blood as the source of total RNA. Individual cDNA molecules (in the library) carried attached unique molecular identifiers. Per the authors' pipeline: Ranging from roughly 23,224 to 690,600, TCR counts per sample had a median value of 95,638. Using its own MiXCR run on the 5' RACE reads, TCRdb lists one record per CDR3 protein. These V and J calls derive from TCRdb rather than the authors' analysis. The sample lists 110,000 to 150,000 distinct CDR3 sequences, 3.5% to 5% occurring once. The V and J ends lost 0 bases and 10 bases respectively, with 8 bases between them. This CDR3 comprises 13 residues. Per the germline V gene, CDR1 is SGHRS and CDR2 is YFSETQ.

This sequence joins TRBV5-1 and TRBJ1-6; D call uncertain. The TCR sequence derives from a female donor in good health. CDR3 region: CASSLETRSPLHF. The CDR3 DNA reads TGCGCCAGCAGCTTGGAGACCAGATCACCCCTCCACTTT.